Each of the 19 T cell receptor beta chains below was sequenced from the same sample in a study of blood T cell repertoires in COVID-19. TCRdb's table, derived via immunoSEQ multiplex PCR, lists solely in-frame clones and lacks some. The sample includes some 120,000 clones, around 90% of them seen just once. Material: peripheral blood. Receptors originate from a man aged 50 to 59 with COVID-19, enrolled during active disease.

The rearrangement uses TRBV5-1 and TRBJ2-7, with 7 bases identical to TRBD1. CDR3 length equals 15 residues. Germline CDR1 reads SGHRS; CDR2 reads YFSETQ. Trimming cost V 3 bases and J 2 bases; bases outside gene matches: 8. The CDR3 region has the DNA TGCGCCAGCAGCTCGACAGGACAGGTCACCTACGAGCAGTACTTC. Translation: CASSSTGQVTYEQYF.

V is TRBV24-1 and J is TRBJ2-5; TRBD2 is a possible D gene (5 bases). Germline CDR1 is KGHDR and CDR2 is SFDVKD. The CDR3 runs to 15 residues. Trimming took 7 bases from V and 4 from J, leaving 18 bases between them. The chain's CDR3 is CATRLQYLRGETQYF. The CDR3 DNA reads as TGTGCCACCAGACTCCAGTACCTACGGGGAGAGACCCAGTACTTC.

This chain connects TRBV6-2 or TRBV6-3 to TRBJ2-2; maybe TRBD2 (5 bases). The V gene's germline CDR1 is MNHEY and CDR2 SVGEGT. Trimming pared 5 bases from V and 5 bases from J, leaving 18 bases between. This CDR3 region has 16 residues. CDR3 nucleotide sequence: TGTGCCAGCAGTGCCATAGCGCCTTCTAGAACCGGGGAGCTGTTTTTT. It translates to CASSAIAPSRTGELFF.

The genes are TRBV30 and TRBJ2-5, with a possible D match to TRBD1 (6 bases). CDR3 size: 14 residues. Germline CDR1 is GTSNPN and CDR2 is SVGIG (reference sequence). Trimming stripped 0 bases from V and 2 bases from J, with 10 bases between. In nucleotides, the CDR3 is TGTGCCTGGAGTGTAGGACAGATACAAGAGACCCAGTACTTC. Residues: CAWSVGQIQETQYF.

A word on this clone: One end of the junction does not line up with germline, which may come from a read error. CDR3 sequence reads: CASSYGEFTGNAEAFF. The CDR3 DNA follows: TGTGCCAGCAGTTACGGAGAGTTTACAGGGAACGCTGAAGCTTTCTTT. V usage is TRBV6-6 and J usage is TRBJ1-1; D possibly corresponds to TRBD1 (6 bases). From germline, CDR1 is MNHNY and CDR2 SVGAGI (reference sequence). This CDR3 region has 16 residues.

The chain recombines TRBV30 with TRBJ2-7, with TRBD2 as a possible D gene (6 bases). The CDR3 loop spans 13 amino acids. Trimming removed 8 bases from V and 5 bases from J, with 19 bases in between. Per the germline V gene, CDR1 is GTSNPN and CDR2 is SVGIG (reference sequence). In nucleotides, the CDR3 is TGTGCCCCACTCGGGACTCCCCGTAACGAGCAGTACTTC. Translation gives CAPLGTPRNEQYF.

This clone was detected a few times. The rearrangement links TRBV9 to TRBJ1-6; D is unclear. CDR1 and CDR2 from the germline V gene are SGDLS and YYNGEE. V lost 4 bases and J lost 5, with 10 bases in between. CDR3 length equals 14 residues. The CDR3 DNA reads TGTGCCAGCAGCCTCCGTACAGATAATTCACCCCTCCACTTT. The encoded protein is CASSLRTDNSPLHF.

This clone was recorded once. The J gene is TRBJ2-1, the V gene TRBV9, with 10 bases lining up with TRBD2. The CDR3 extends over 15 amino acids. Looked up from germline, CDR1 is SGDLS and CDR2 is YYNGEE. The J segment lost 10 bases and the V segment lost 3 bases, leaving 10 bases of the junction unmatched. As DNA, the CDR3 is TGTGCCAGCAGCGCCTGGACTAGCGGTAGACGGGAGCAGTTCTTC. Its protein product is CASSAWTSGRREQFF.

V gene TRBV5-6 combines with J gene TRBJ2-5; TRBD2 agrees at 8 bases. The CDR3 has 14 amino acids. In germline, CDR1 is SGHDT, CDR2 YYEEEE. With V trimmed by 4 bases and J by 4 bases, 6 bases remained unmatched. CDR3 sequence (DNA): TGTGCCAGCAGCCCGCCTGCGGGAGGAGAGACCCAGTACTTC. As protein: CASSPPAGGETQYF.

The V and J genes are TRBV6-2 or TRBV6-3 and TRBJ2-7; 10 bases align to TRBD2. In germline, CDR1 is MNHEY, CDR2 SVGEGT. V dropped 0 bases and J dropped 6; count of bases not matched to a gene: 5. This CDR3 has 15 amino acids. Here the CDR3 DNA reads TGTGCCAGCAGTTACTCGATAGCGGGAGGTTTCGAGCAGTACTTC. It encodes CASSYSIAGGFEQYF.

V and J are TRBV30 and TRBJ1-2, with TRBD1 matching over 11 bases. V gave up 1 base and J gave up 5 bases; unmatched junction bases: 3. CDR1 is GTSNPN, CDR2 SVGIG, per germline (reference sequence). The length of the CDR3 is 14 residues. The DNA for the CDR3 is TGTGCCTGGAGTGCCGGGACAGGGGGATATGGCTACACCTTC. It yields the protein CAWSAGTGGYGYTF. The complete variable domain, with remaining parts taken from reference TRBV30 and TRBJ1-2, reads SQTIHQWPATLVQPVGSPLSLECTVEGTSNPNLYWYRQAAGRGLQLLFYSVGIGQISSEVPQNLSASRPQDRQFILSSKKLLLSDSGFYLCAWSAGTGGYGYTFGSGTRLTVV.

The chain couples TRBV5-8 to TRBJ2-2; the match to TRBD2 covers 13 bases. Losses at the gene ends were 7 bases for V and 7 bases for J; bases not matched to a gene: 10. This CDR3 is 16 amino acids long. CDR1 and CDR2 (germline): SGHTS, YDEGEE. CDR3 DNA sequence: TGTGCCAGCTCCCGGACTAGCGGGAGTTTTGGCGGGGAGCTGTTTTTT. Amino acid sequence: CASSRTSGSFGGELFF.

The chain combines TRBV7-2 with TRBJ1-4, with 7 positions matching TRBD1. Germline trimming cut 7 bases from V and 4 bases from J; bases unmatched to any gene: 6. The germline V gene encodes CDR1 SGHTA and CDR2 FQGNSA. There are 14 residues in the CDR3. The CDR3 region has the DNA TGTGCCAGCACCGAGGGGGCTGGTAATGAAAAACTGTTTTTT. Its translation: CASTEGAGNEKLFF.

As DNA, the CDR3 is TGTGCCAGCAGTTATAGGGCGGGCAGCACAGATACGCAGTATTTT. Protein sequence: CASSYRAGSTDTQYF. The chain employs TRBV6-5 and TRBJ2-3; a weak D match, TRBD2 (5 bases). The germline V gene has CDR1 MNHEY and CDR2 SVGAGI. The CDR3 totals 15 residues. The V gene lost 3 bases and the J gene lost 0 bases, with 10 bases spanning the gap.

The chain is built from TRBV19 and TRBJ2-6; unclear D gene. This CDR3 contains 14 residues. V was cut by 3 bases and J by 4 bases, with 7 bases left in between. Germline V gene lookup returns CDR1 LNHDA and CDR2 SQIVND (reference sequence). The CDR3 DNA follows: TGTGCCAGTAGTATTGTATCCGGGGCCAACGTCCTGACTTTC. It is translated as CASSIVSGANVLTF.

V gene TRBV4-3 combines with J gene TRBJ2-7; D gene unclear. The CDR3 consists of 15 residues. V dropped 0 bases and J dropped 3 bases, with 12 bases sitting between them. CDR1 is LGHNA and CDR2 is YSLEER in the germline V gene. The CDR3 nucleotides read TGCGCCAGCAGCCAAGATTCGTCTGGGCTCTACGAGCAGTACTTC. It specifies CASSQDSSGLYEQYF.

The chain joins TRBV6-2 or TRBV6-3 to TRBJ2-1; 10 nucleotides line up with TRBD2. With V trimmed by 5 bases and J by 3 bases, 4 bases remained unmatched. This CDR3 contains 15 residues. Germline-derived CDR1 and CDR2 are MNHEY and SVGEGT. DNA for the CDR3: TGTGCCAGCAGTCGCGGGACTAGCGTCTACAATGAGCAGTTCTTC. Amino acids: CASSRGTSVYNEQFF.

The chain carries TRBV2 and TRBJ2-7; tentative D call: TRBD1 (5 bases). There are 14 residues in the CDR3. The germline gives CDR1 SNHLY, CDR2 FYNNEI. Trimming shortened V by 4 bases and J by 3 bases, and 13 bases separated the two germline ends. In nucleotides, the CDR3 is TGTGCCAGCAGTGGGCAGGGATCGTTCTACGAGCAGTACGTC. It encodes CASSGQGSFYEQYV.

The V call is TRBV4-1, the J call TRBJ2-1; 11 bases are a match to TRBD2. CDR1 is MGHRA, CDR2 YSYEKL, per germline. Losses at the gene ends were 1 base for V and 8 bases for J; bases not matched to a gene: 4. This CDR3 contains 15 residues. CDR3 region: CASSQVAGGRYEQFF. For the CDR3, the DNA is TGCGCCAGCAGCCAAGTAGCGGGAGGGCGGTATGAGCAGTTCTTC.